Reported below is one T cell receptor (beta chain). No antigen is known for it. Base qualities were left out, and no much larger clone turns up one base away. This record comes from a study of shared clonotypes between healthy human individuals (dated by TCRdb to the early 2020s). Describing the broader study: The cohort included a few men and a couple of women between 18 and 49 years of age. Different laboratories and diverse techniques were used to prepare libraries and sequence TCR repertoires, to increase sequencing depth and limit assay-specific biases. Leukapheresis yielded between about 0.94 and 10 billion PBMCs per donor. For each donor, CD4 naive and CD4 memory were each given three plates, CD8 naive was given two plates, and CD8 memory was given one plate. The study deeply sequenced blood TCR repertoires of about 5 healthy adults to estimate repertoire size and the extent of clonotype sharing between individuals. Findings and caveats that apply to the study as a whole: Clonotypes shared by all four sorted-subset donors showed higher generation probabilities than non-shared clonotypes. Larger estimated clonotype richness was generally found for naive subsets than for memory subsets. Sharing across several donors was observed for roughly 5% of naive CD4, over 3% of naive CD8, 2.3% of memory CD4, and roughly 0.4% of memory CD8 clonotypes. Pairwise subsampling led to the expectation that sequencing depth would affect the degree of clonotype sharing among donors. Incomplete sequencing was indicated by rarefaction of sorted-subset datasets, despite the large sequencing depth. Only blood was sampled, and tissue TCR repertoires likely differ from those in blood. The genetic and exposure-history diversity represented was limited by the small number of donors.

Using the deep immunoSEQ assay, TCR CDR3 regions were amplified from genomic DNA by multiplex PCR. Extracted genomic DNA from each cell subset was spread evenly across all wells of several immunoSEQ 96-well plates, with each plate serving as a replicate. Each replicate PCR for sorted subsets received around 200 ng genomic DNA, equal to roughly 30,000 T cell genomes. Purified libraries were quantified with a Qubit 3.0 fluorometer, sized on a Bioanalyzer 2100, and re-quantified with the KAPA Library Quantification kit. Every immunoSEQ 96-well plate was sequenced on a separate single-read 150-cycle Illumina NextSeq 550 flow cell. The original pipeline was this. Because the immunoSEQ output held only junctional sequences and lacked quality scores, the filtering could not match the filtering applied to full-length reads. Sequences were annotated with PyIR, a Python wrapper for IgBLAST v1.9, using IMGT germline references to assign V/J genes and CDR3. Any read was removed if the V/J assignment was weak (E-value above 1e-6), the CDR3 was missing, or the read contained stop codons, out-of-frame junctions, or ambiguous translated residues. V3J clonotypes were defined as sequences sharing the same inferred V gene, J gene, and CDR3 amino acid sequence. Percentage overlap between repertoires was computed as shared unique clonotypes divided by the size of the smaller repertoire. RTK rarefaction, the Chao1 estimator, and Recon v2.1 estimates of unobserved clonotypes were used to assess repertoire richness. OLGA was used to compute generation probabilities for all TCRbeta clonotypes that the gDNA method yielded from a handful of donors. TCRdb re-hosts the immuneACCESS table, in-frame sequences only. Its copies lack some clones; in the studies checked, an unresolved V gene accounts for under half of them, and the cause for the rest is not known. D and trimming were read from the DNA, whereas the V and J calls and clone size are those reported in that table. A total of roughly 660,000 clones appear in this sample, 90% of them only once. About a third of the sample is in the top ten clones.

The donors were healthy, HIV-negative adults with no recently reported acute infections or vaccinations. All donors were Caucasian adults living in Nashville, Tennessee, USA. CD8 memory samples consisted of magnetically selected CD45RO+ cells combined with CCR7-negative CD45RA+ effector memory (TemRA) cells. Blood was obtained by leukapheresis, after which PBMCs were separated by Ficoll-Histopaque density gradient centrifugation and cryopreserved in liquid nitrogen vapor phase. Purity and quantity of every magnetically sorted T cell population were checked by analytical flow cytometry. Genomic DNA was isolated from each sorted fraction and quantified by UV absorbance on a Nanodrop 2000c. The source is a young man in good health. Some clones in this sample may be carry-over from other donors' samples. The sequenced sample consisted of memory CD8+ T cells from PBMCs. The meaning of the sample's cell subset or site label: CD45RO+ cells pooled with CCR7-negative TemRA cells.

CDR3 reads: CSVEDWGQGNGYTF. The sequenced DNA: TGCAGCGTTGAAGATTGGGGACAGGGGAACGGCTACACCTTC. The chain uses TRBV29-1 and TRBJ1-2; TRBD1 agrees with 10 junctional bases. Including the terminal cysteine and phenylalanine, the CDR3 comprises 14 residues. The only DNA kept is the CDR3, 42 bases in frame from the first base. V is pruned by 0 bases and J by 8 bases, leaving 6 bases of the junction without a gene match. The germline V gene gives CDR1 as SQVTM and CDR2 as ANQGSEA.